This TCR beta chain was identified during a study of blood T cell repertoires in COVID-19. Turning to the study itself: Acute and convalescent COVID-19 specimens originated in the United States, Italy and Spain. T cells, B-cell-depleted T cells, or PBMCs supplied cDNA or gDNA.

The germline V and J ends were trimmed by 3 bases and 0 bases, with 8 bases remaining between them. This CDR3 contains 15 residues. The germline V gene encodes CDR1 LGHDT and CDR2 YNNKEL (reference sequence). Authors' methods: From reference gene primer amplification, estimates of nucleated cell counts were derived. The repertoire was sequenced with immunoSEQ multiplex PCR; TCRdb's copy has only in-frame clones and lacks some. For V, J and clone size, that table is used; D and trimming come from the DNA. The repertoire has tens of thousands of clones, around 82% of them found once; the top ten carry 21%.

The receptor was isolated from a human donor in a cohort sampled during active COVID-19. J is TRBJ2-2 and V is TRBV3-1 (or the pseudogene TRBV3-2), with D maybe TRBD1 (6 bases). The material sequenced was peripheral blood. In DNA, the CDR3 is TGTGCCAGCAGCCACCAGGGGTCGAACACCGGGGAGCTGTTTTTT. It is translated as CASSHQGSNTGELFF.